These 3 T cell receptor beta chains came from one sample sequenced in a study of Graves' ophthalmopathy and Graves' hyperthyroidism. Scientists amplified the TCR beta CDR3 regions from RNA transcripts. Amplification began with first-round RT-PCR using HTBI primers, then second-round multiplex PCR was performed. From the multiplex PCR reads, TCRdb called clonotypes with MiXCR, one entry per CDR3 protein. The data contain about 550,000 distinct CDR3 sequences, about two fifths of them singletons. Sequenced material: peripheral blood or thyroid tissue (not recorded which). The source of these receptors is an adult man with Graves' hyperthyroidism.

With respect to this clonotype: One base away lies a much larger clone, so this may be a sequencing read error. CDR3 region: CASSLRFGGFPYEQYF. For the CDR3, the DNA is TGTGCCAGCAGCTTAAGGTTTGGAGGCTTTCCCTACGAGCAGTACTTC. V and J are TRBV7-9 and TRBJ2-7; possibly TRBD2 for D (5 bases). Trimming stripped 2 bases from V and 2 bases from J, with 16 bases between. Germline V gene lookup returns CDR1 SEHNR and CDR2 FQNEAQ (reference sequence). The CDR3 contains 16 residues. Based on the CDR3 plus reference TRBV7-9 and TRBJ2-7, the full variable domain is DTGVSQNPRHKITKRGQNVTFRCDPISEHNRLYWYRQTLGQGPEFLTYFQNEAQLEKSRLLSDRFSAERPKGSFSTLEIQRTEQGDSAMYLCASSLRFGGFPYEQYFGPGTRLTVT.

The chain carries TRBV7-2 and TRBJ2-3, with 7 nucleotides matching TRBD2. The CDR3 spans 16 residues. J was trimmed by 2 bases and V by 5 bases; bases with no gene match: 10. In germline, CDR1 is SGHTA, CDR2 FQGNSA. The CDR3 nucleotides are TGTGCCAGCAGCCTGGGGCTAGCGGTACTCACAGATACGCAGTATTTT. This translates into CASSLGLAVLTDTQYF.

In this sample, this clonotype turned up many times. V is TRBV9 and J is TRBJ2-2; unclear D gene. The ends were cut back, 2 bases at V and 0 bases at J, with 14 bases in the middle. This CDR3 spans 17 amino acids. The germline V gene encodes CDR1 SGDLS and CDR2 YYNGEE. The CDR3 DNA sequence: TGTGCCAGCAGCGTCCGCCCGACCGATTCGAACACCGGGGAGCTGTTTTTT. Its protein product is CASSVRPTDSNTGELFF. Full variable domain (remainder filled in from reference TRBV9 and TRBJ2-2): DSGVTQTPKHLITATGQRVTLRCSPRSGDLSVYWYQQSLDQGLQFLIQYYNGEERAKGNILERFSAQQFPDLHSELNLSSLELGDSALYFCASSVRPTDSNTGELFFGEGSRLTVL.